These 9 T cell receptor beta chains were all obtained from the same sample, sequenced in a study of T cell responses to AZD1222 COVID-19 vaccine (dated by TCRdb to about 2021). The method was the immunoSEQ multiplex PCR assay. Not all clones reach the TCRdb copy of this immuneACCESS table, which keeps in-frame sequences only. Checked studies attribute under half of the gap to unresolved V genes and leave the rest unexplained. This sample lists 90,000 to 110,000 clones; about 88% were detected once. The ten biggest clones cover roughly a sixth of the sample. Sample time point, as interpreted from the label and publication: baseline before first vaccination. Sequenced material: peripheral blood, taken on day 0 of AZD1222 vaccination. The receptors here all came from an adult in good health.

V usage is TRBV2 and J usage is TRBJ2-5; 7 bases are a match to TRBD2. Germline CDR1 is SNHLY and CDR2 is FYNNEI. Trimming cost V 1 base and J 2 bases; bases outside gene matches: 7. The CDR3 totals 16 residues. CDR3 region: CASSEGRGVGQETQYF. The CDR3 bases are TGTGCCAGCAGTGAAGGTCGGGGGGTCGGGCAAGAGACCCAGTACTTC.

This chain links TRBV7-2 with TRBJ2-7; D not resolved. The V end was cut by 4 bases, the J end by 3 bases, with 10 bases between. In germline, CDR1 is SGHTA, CDR2 FQGNSA. The CDR3 is 13 amino acids. For the CDR3, the DNA is TGTGCCAGCAGCTCCCCCCAGGTCTACGAGCAGTACTTC. Translated, it gives CASSSPQVYEQYF.

This sequence joins TRBV5-6 and TRBJ2-5, with unresolved D. This CDR3 spans 13 amino acids. Trimming left V 4 bases short and J 1 base short, with 8 bases between. The germline V gene has CDR1 SGHDT and CDR2 YYEEEE. The CDR3 region is CASSEPAQETQYF. CDR3 nucleotide sequence: TGTGCCAGCAGCGAGCCGGCCCAAGAGACCCAGTACTTC. The variable domain in full, completed from reference TRBV5-6 and TRBJ2-5, reads DAGVTQSPTHLIKTRGQQVTLRCSPKSGHDTVSWYQQALGQGPQFIFQYYEEEERQRGNFPDRFSGHQFPNYSSELNVNALLLGDSALYLCASSEPAQETQYFGPGTRLLVL.

The chain has TRBV6-6 and TRBJ2-5; D is undetermined. The V and J ends lost 2 bases and 4 bases respectively, with 8 bases between them. The CDR3 sequence is 13 residues long. The germline CDR1 and CDR2 sequences are MNHNY and SVGAGI (reference sequence). The chain's CDR3 is CASSYRQSETQYF. Here the CDR3 DNA reads TGTGCCAGCAGTTACCGGCAGTCAGAGACCCAGTACTTC.

This chain links TRBV5-1 with TRBJ1-1, with 8 bases identical to TRBD1. The CDR3 runs 12 residues. Germline-derived CDR1 and CDR2 are SGHRS and YFSETQ. The trim removed 2 bases at V and 7 bases at J, leaving 1 base unmatched. DNA of the CDR3: TGCGCCAGCAGCTTTACAGGGGGTGAAGCTTTCTTT. Protein product: CASSFTGGEAFF.

V is TRBV4-2 and J is TRBJ2-2; TRBD2 agrees at 7 bases. The V gene's germline CDR1 is LGHNA and CDR2 YNFKEQ. The J segment lost 4 bases and the V segment lost 0 bases, leaving 8 bases of the junction unmatched. This CDR3 has 17 amino acids. The CDR3 region is CASSQEPGLAATGELFF. The CDR3 region has the DNA TGTGCCAGCAGCCAAGAGCCGGGGCTAGCGGCCACCGGGGAGCTGTTTTTT.

The chain is built from TRBV7-2 and TRBJ2-2; 10 bases match TRBD1. The CDR3 consists of 17 residues. V was pared by 4 bases and J by 1 base, with 6 bases of the junction left unmatched. The germline CDR1 and CDR2 sequences are SGHTA and FQGNSA. The CDR3 nucleotides read TGTGCCAGCAGCTCTGACAGGGGGCTCTTGAACACCGGGGAGCTGTTTTTT. This gives the protein CASSSDRGLLNTGELFF. Variable domain in full (rest from reference TRBV7-2 and TRBJ2-2): GAGVSQSPSNKVTEKGKDVELRCDPISGHTALYWYRQSLGQGLEFLIYFQGNSAPDKSGLPSDRFSAERTGGSVSTLTIQRTQQEDSAVYLCASSSDRGLLNTGELFFGEGSRLTVL.

V is TRBV10-3 and J is TRBJ2-7; 11 nucleotides align to TRBD2. CDR3 length: 17 residues. V shed 2 bases, J shed 4 bases, and the junction held 10 bases outside the gene matches. CDR1 and CDR2 from the germline V gene are ENHRY and SYGVKD. The CDR3: CAISETTLAGGEYEQYF. CDR3 nucleotides: TGTGCCATCAGTGAGACTACGCTAGCGGGGGGCGAGTACGAGCAGTACTTC.

The chain has TRBV6-2 or TRBV6-3 and TRBJ1-1; D is uncertain. This CDR3 is built from 14 residues. Between the trimmed V and J ends, which lost 2 bases and 1 base, there was a span of 8 bases. CDR1 and CDR2 from the germline V gene are MNHEY and SVGEGT. For the CDR3, the DNA is TGTGCCAGCAGTTACAGTGTCAGGAACACTGAAGCTTTCTTT. Amino acid sequence: CASSYSVRNTEAFF.